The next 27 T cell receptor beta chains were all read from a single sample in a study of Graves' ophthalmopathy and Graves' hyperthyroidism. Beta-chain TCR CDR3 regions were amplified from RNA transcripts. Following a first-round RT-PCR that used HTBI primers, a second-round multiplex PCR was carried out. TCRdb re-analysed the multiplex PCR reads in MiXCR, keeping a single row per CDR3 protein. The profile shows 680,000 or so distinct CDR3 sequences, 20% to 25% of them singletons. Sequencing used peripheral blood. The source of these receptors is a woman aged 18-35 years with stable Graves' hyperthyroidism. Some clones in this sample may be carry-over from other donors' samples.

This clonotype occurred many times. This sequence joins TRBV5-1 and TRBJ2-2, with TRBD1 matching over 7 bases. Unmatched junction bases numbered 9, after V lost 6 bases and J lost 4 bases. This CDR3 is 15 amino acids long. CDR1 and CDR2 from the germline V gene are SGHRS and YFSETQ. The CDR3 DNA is TGCGCCAGCAACCCCCAAACAGGGGTCACCGGGGAGCTGTTTTTT. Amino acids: CASNPQTGVTGELFF.

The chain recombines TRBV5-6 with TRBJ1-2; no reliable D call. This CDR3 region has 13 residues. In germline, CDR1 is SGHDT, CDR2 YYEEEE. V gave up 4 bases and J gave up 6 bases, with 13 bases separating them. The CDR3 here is CASSVDRRDGYTF. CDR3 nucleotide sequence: TGTGCCAGCAGCGTCGACCGGAGGGATGGCTACACCTTC.

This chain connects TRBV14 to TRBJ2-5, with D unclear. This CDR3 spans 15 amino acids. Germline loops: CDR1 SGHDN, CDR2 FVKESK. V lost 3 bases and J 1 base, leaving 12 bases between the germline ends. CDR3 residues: CASSQYPRTQETQYF. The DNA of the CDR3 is TGTGCCAGCAGCCAGTATCCCAGGACCCAAGAGACCCAGTACTTC.

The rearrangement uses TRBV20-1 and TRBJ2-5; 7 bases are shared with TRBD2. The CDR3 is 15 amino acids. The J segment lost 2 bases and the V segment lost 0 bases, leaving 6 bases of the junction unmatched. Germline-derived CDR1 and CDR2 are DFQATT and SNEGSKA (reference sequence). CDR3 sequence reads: CSARDPAGLQETQYF. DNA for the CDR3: TGCAGTGCTAGAGACCCTGCGGGACTACAAGAGACCCAGTACTTC.

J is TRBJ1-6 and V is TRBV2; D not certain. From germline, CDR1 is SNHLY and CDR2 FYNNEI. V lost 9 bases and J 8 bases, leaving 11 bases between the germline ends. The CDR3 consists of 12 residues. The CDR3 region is CASGVGDSPLHF. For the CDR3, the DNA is TGTGCCAGTGGGGTGGGAGATTCACCCCTCCACTTT. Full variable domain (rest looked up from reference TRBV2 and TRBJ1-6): EPEVTQTPSHQVTQMGQEVILRCVPISNHLYFYWYRQILGQKVEFLVSFYNNEISEKSEIFDDQFSVERPDGSNFTLKIRSTKLEDSAMYFCASGVGDSPLHFGNGTRLTVT.

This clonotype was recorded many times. CDR3 coding DNA: TGTGCCAGCAGCTTGCAGGGTTTGAGCAACCTGACCTACGAGCAGTACTTC. Its protein product is CASSLQGLSNLTYEQYF. The rearrangement uses TRBV5-4 and TRBJ2-7, with a weak D call TRBD1 (5 bases). Trimming left V 1 base short and J 2 bases short, with 19 bases between. The CDR3 runs to 17 residues. Germline CDR1 is SGHNT and CDR2 is YYREEE (reference sequence).

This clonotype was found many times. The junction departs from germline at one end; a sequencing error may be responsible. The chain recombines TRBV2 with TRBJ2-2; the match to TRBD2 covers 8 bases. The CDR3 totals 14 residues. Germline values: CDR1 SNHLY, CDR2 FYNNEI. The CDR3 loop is CAGRLAPNTGELFF. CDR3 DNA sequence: TGTGCCGGCAGACTAGCGCCGAACACCGGGGAGCTGTTTTTT. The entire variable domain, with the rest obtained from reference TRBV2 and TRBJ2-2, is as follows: EPEVTQTPSHQVTQMGQEVILRCVPISNHLYFYWYRQILGQKVEFLVSFYNNEISEKSEIFDDQFSVERPDGSNFTLKIRSTKLEDSAMYFCAGRLAPNTGELFFGEGSRLTVL.

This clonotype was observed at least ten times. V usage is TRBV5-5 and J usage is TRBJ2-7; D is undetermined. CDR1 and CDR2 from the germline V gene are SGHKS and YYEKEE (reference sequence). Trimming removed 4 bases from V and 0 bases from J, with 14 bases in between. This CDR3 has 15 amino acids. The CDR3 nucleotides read TGTGCCAGCAGCGCCGAGGACGGGTTCTCCTACGAGCAGTACTTC. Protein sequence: CASSAEDGFSYEQYF.

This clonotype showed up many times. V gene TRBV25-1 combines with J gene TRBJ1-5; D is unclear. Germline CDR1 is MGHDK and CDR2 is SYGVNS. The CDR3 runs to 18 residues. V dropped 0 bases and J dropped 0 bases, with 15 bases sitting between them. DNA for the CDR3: TGTGCCAGCAGTGAATATTGCACGAACCAATATAGCAATCAGCCCCAGCATTTT. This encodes CASSEYCTNQYSNQPQHF.

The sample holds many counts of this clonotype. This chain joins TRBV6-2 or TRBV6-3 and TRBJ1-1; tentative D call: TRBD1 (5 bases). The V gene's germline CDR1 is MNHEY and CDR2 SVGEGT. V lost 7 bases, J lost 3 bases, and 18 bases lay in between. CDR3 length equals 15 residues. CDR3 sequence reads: CASTEPQAGYTEAFF. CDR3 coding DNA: TGTGCCAGCACCGAACCCCAGGCAGGGTACACTGAAGCTTTCTTT.

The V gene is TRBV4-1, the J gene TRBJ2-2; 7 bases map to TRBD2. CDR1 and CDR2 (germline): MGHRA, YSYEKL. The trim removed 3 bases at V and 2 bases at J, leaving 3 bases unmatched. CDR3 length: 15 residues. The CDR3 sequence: CASSQVAGNTGELFF. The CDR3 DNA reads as TGCGCCAGCAGCCAGGTAGCGGGCAACACCGGGGAGCTGTTTTTT.

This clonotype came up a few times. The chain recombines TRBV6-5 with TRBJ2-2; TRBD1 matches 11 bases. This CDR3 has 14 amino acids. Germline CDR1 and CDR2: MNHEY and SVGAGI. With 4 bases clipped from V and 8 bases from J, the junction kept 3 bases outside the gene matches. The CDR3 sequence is CASSWTGGGGELFF. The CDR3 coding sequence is TGTGCCAGCAGTTGGACAGGGGGCGGGGGGGAGCTGTTTTTT.

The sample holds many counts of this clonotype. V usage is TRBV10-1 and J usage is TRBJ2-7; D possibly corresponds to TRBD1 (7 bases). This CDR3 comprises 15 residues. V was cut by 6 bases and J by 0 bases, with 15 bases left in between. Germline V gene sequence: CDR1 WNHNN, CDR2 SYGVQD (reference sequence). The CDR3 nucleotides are TGCGCCAGCAGCATAACGGGGGACAGCTCCTACGAGCAGTACTTC. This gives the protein CASSITGDSSYEQYF.

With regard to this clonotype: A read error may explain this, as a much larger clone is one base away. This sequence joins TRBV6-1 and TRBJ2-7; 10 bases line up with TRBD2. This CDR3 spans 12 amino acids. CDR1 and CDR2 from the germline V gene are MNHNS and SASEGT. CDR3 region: CASSSGTSEEYF. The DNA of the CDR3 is TGTGCCAGCAGCTCCGGGACTAGCGAGGAGTACTTC.

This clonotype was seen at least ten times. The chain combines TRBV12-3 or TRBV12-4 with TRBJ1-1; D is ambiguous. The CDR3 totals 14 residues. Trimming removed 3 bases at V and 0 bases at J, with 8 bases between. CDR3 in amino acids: CASSFVGLNTEAFF. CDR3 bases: TGTGCCAGCAGTTTTGTAGGGTTGAACACTGAAGCTTTCTTT.

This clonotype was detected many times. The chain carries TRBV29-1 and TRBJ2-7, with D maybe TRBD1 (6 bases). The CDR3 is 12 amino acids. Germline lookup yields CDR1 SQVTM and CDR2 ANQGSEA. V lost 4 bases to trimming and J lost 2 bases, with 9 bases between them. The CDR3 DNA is TGCAGCGTTGGGACAGTCGCCTACGAGCAGTACTTC. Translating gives CSVGTVAYEQYF.

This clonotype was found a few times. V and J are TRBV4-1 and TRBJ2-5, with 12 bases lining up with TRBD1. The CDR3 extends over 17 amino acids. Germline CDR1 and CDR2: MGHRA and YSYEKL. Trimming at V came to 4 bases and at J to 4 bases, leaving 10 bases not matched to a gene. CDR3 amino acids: CASSLRGGQGAGETQYF. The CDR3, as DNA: TGCGCCAGCAGCCTGAGGGGGGGACAGGGGGCTGGAGAGACCCAGTACTTC.

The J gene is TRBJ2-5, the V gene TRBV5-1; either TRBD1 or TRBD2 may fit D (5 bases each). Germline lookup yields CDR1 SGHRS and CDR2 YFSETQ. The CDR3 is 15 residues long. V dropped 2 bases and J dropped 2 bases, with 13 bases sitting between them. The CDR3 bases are TGCGCCAGCAGCTTAGACTCGGGGCGGCAAGAGACCCAGTACTTC. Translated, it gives CASSLDSGRQETQYF.

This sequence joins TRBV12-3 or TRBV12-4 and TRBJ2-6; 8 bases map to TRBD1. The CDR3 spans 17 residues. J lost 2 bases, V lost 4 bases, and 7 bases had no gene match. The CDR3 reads CASSSNQGATGANVLTF. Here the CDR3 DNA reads TGTGCCAGCAGTTCGAATCAGGGGGCCACTGGGGCCAACGTCCTGACTTTC.

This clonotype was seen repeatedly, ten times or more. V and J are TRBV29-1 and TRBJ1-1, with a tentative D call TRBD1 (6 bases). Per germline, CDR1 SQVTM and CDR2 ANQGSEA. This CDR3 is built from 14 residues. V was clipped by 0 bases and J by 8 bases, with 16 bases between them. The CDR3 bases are TGCAGCGTTGAAGATCGATTATACAGGGACGAAGCTTTCTTT. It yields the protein CSVEDRLYRDEAFF.

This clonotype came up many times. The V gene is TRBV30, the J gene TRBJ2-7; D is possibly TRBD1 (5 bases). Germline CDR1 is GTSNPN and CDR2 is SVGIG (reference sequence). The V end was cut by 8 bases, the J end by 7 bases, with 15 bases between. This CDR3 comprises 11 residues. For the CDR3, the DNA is TGTGCCGGCCAGGGTTCAGGGGAGCAGTACTTC. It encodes CAGQGSGEQYF. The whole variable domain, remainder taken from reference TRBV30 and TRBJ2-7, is SQTIHQWPATLVQPVGSPLSLECTVEGTSNPNLYWYRQAAGRGLQLLFYSVGIGQISSEVPQNLSASRPQDRQFILSSKKLLLSDSGFYLCAGQGSGEQYFGPGTRLTVT.

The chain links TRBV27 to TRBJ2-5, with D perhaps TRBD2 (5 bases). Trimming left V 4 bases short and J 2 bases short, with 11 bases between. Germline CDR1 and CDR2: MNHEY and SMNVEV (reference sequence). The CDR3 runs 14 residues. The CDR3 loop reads CASSSRLFQETQYF. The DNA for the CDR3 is TGTGCCAGCAGTTCCCGACTATTTCAAGAGACCCAGTACTTC.

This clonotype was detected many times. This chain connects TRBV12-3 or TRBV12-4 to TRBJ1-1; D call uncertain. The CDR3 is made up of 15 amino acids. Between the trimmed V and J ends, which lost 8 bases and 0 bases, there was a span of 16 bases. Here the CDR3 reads CASCWRREMNTEAFF. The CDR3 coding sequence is TGTGCCAGCTGTTGGCGCCGGGAAATGAACACTGAAGCTTTCTTT.

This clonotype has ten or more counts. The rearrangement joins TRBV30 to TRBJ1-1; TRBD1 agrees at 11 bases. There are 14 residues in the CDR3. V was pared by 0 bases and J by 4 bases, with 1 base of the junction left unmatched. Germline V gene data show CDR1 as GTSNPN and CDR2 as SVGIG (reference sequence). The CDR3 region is CAWSVGQGGTEAFF. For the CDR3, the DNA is TGTGCCTGGAGTGTGGGACAGGGGGGCACTGAAGCTTTCTTT.

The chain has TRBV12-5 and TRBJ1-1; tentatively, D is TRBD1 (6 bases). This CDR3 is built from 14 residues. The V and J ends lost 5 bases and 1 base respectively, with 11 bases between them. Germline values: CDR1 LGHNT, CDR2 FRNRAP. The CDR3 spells CASGLGQRNTEAFF. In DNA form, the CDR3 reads TGTGCTAGTGGTCTCGGACAGCGGAACACTGAAGCTTTCTTT.

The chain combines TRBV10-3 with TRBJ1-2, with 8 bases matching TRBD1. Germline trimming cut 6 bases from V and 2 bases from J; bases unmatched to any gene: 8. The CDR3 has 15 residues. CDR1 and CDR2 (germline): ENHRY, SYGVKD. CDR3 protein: CAISPAGTGNYGYTF. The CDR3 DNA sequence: TGTGCCATCAGCCCAGCCGGGACAGGAAACTATGGCTACACCTTC.

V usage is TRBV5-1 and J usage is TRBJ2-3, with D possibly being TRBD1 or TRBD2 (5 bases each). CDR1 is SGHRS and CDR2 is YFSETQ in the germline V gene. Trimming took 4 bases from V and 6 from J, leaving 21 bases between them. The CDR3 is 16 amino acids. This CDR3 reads CASSVWDGQEGDTQYF. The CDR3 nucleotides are TGCGCCAGCAGCGTATGGGACGGCCAGGAAGGGGATACGCAGTATTTT. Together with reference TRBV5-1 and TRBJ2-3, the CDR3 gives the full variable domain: KAGVTQTPRYLIKTRGQQVTLSCSPISGHRSVSWYQQTPGQGLQFLFEYFSETQRNKGNFPGRFSGRQFSNSRSEMNVSTLELGDSALYLCASSVWDGQEGDTQYFGPGTRLTVL.